This is a list of T cell receptor beta chains from one sample in a study of blood T cell repertoires in COVID-19. The data were produced by immunoSEQ multiplex PCR, yet TCRdb's version contains in-frame clones alone and is incomplete. This table has under 300,000 clones, approximately 84% appearing once. Material for sequencing was PBMCs or T cells enriched from blood (not recorded which). These receptors were taken from a man aged 18-30 years who had recovered from COVID-19. Each CDR3 is given with its conserved first and last residue. The order of the fields is V gene, J gene, D gene, clone size, CDR3 DNA, CDR3 protein. A D gene is named only where the DNA matches it firmly. For some rows the clone size is stated as once, few or many, or as a class when expanded; others skip it.

TRBV10-1	TRBJ2-1	TRBD2	once	TGCGCCAGCAGTGAGTCTCGGGCGGGAGTGGGTGAGCAGTTCTTC	CASSESRAGVGEQFF
TRBV3-1/TRBV3-2	TRBJ1-1	.	.	TGTGCCAGCAGTCAGGTTGAGGGGAACACTGAAGCTTTCTTT	CASSQVEGNTEAFF
TRBV30	TRBJ2-1	TRBD1	.	TGTGCCTGGAGTTTCCCGGGACAGGGGGACTACAATGAGCAGTTCTTC	CAWSFPGQGDYNEQFF
TRBV4-1	TRBJ2-7	.	once	TGCGCCAGCAGCCAAGAATCTCGTCCGTCCTACGAGCAGTACTTC	CASSQESRPSYEQYF
TRBV24-1	TRBJ1-4	TRBD1	.	TGTGCCACCAGTGATGGACAGGGAGGCGAAAAACTGTTTTTT	CATSDGQGGEKLFF
TRBV5-4	TRBJ2-3	.	few	TGTGCCAGCCGATTGGGGGCCACAGATACGCAGTATTTT	CASRLGATDTQYF
TRBV20-1	TRBJ1-4	.	.	TGCAGTGCTAGTACCCCCCAGGGGACGGGTGAAAAACTGTTTTTT	CSASTPQGTGEKLFF
TRBV19	TRBJ2-7	.	once	TGTGCCAGTAGTATCGTTTTCCGGAGTCTAATGGGCGAGCAGTACTTC	CASSIVFRSLMGEQYF
TRBV24-1	TRBJ2-5	TRBD2	.	TGTGCCACCAGTGAGGGGAGGGCCCGTTGGGAGACCCAGTACTTC	CATSEGRARWETQYF
TRBV27	TRBJ1-2	TRBD1	.	TGTGCCAGCAGTTTGACAGGGAACTATGGCTACACCTTC	CASSLTGNYGYTF
TRBV11-2	TRBJ2-3	TRBD2	.	TGTGCCAGCAGCTTAGGGACTAGCGGGGGGGATACGCAGTATTTT	CASSLGTSGGDTQYF
TRBV3-1/TRBV3-2	TRBJ2-3	.	once	TGTGCCAGCAGCCAAGACGTGTCAGGGTTCACAGATACGCAGTATTTT	CASSQDVSGFTDTQYF
TRBV20-1	TRBJ2-5	.	.	TGCAGTGCTAGTACGGCAGCGGACGAAGAGACCCAGTACTTC	CSASTAADEETQYF
TRBV5-4	TRBJ2-7	TRBD2	.	TGTGCCAGCAGCTTGTTTAGCGGGAGTAGGTACGAGCAGTACTTC	CASSLFSGSRYEQYF
TRBV5-1	TRBJ2-5	TRBD2	.	TGCGCCAGCAGCTTGGAGCCGCTAGCGGGAGTGGAGACCCAGTACTTC	CASSLEPLAGVETQYF
TRBV2	TRBJ2-7	.	.	TGTGCCAGCAGTGAAGGGTCAGCGGATCAAATCTACGAGCAGTACTTC	CASSEGSADQIYEQYF
TRBV9	TRBJ1-2	TRBD1	.	TGTGCCAGCAGCGGGGGGGACAGCCCCTATGGCTACACCTTC	CASSGGDSPYGYTF
TRBV5-5	TRBJ2-7	.	few	TGTGCCAGCAGCCCTCAGGGAGGCAGCTCCTACGAGCAGTACTTC	CASSPQGGSSYEQYF
TRBV6-1	TRBJ2-7	TRBD1	.	TGTGCCAGCAGTGAAGGGACAGGGGCCTACGAGCAGTACTTC	CASSEGTGAYEQYF
TRBV4-1	TRBJ2-3	TRBD2	.	TGCGCCAGCTCGCCAAGGGGACTAGCGGGAATAGGGTCTAGCACAGATACGCAGTATTTT	CASSPRGLAGIGSSTDTQYF
TRBV19	TRBJ1-5	TRBD1	.	TGTGCCAGTGCATCGACAGGGGGGAATCAGCCCCAGCATTTT	CASASTGGNQPQHF
TRBV5-1	TRBJ2-3	TRBD2	.	TGCGCCAGTCAAGCGGGGGGTCGCACAGATACGCAGTATTTT	CASQAGGRTDTQYF
TRBV19	TRBJ1-1	.	.	TGTGCCAGTAGTATCCCCGGACAGTCGGAGGTCAACACTGAAGCTTTCTTT	CASSIPGQSEVNTEAFF
TRBV7-9	TRBJ2-3	TRBD2	few	TGTGCCAGCAGCTTAGATCTAGCGGGAGTGGGGTCAGATACGCAGTATTTT	CASSLDLAGVGSDTQYF
TRBV5-1	TRBJ1-1	.	.	TGCGCCAGCAGCTTGGCCTCCCAGACTGAAGCTTTCTTT	CASSLASQTEAFF
TRBV5-1	TRBJ2-1	TRBD2	.	TGCGCCAGCAGCTTGGACCTAGCGGGACAACAGTTCTTC	CASSLDLAGQQFF
TRBV30	TRBJ1-1	.	.	TGTGCCTGGAGTGTACTGGGGGGGGCGACTGAAGCTTTCTTT	CAWSVLGGATEAFF
TRBV7-9	TRBJ2-1	TRBD1	few	TGTGCCAGCAGCCCGAGGACAGGGTTAAATGAGCAGTTCTTC	CASSPRTGLNEQFF
TRBV10-3	TRBJ1-2	.	.	TGTGCCATCAGTCCCCCCGACGGGGGGAACTATGGCTACACCTTC	CAISPPDGGNYGYTF
TRBV3-1/TRBV3-2	TRBJ1-1	.	few	TGTGCCAGCAGCCAAGAGCTGGCAGGGCTCGCAAGAACTGAAGCTTTCTTT	CASSQELAGLARTEAFF
TRBV18	TRBJ2-7	TRBD2	.	TGTGCCAGCTCACCTGCGGGACTAGCGGGAGGGCGAAACGAGCAGTACTTC	CASSPAGLAGGRNEQYF
TRBV6-5	TRBJ2-3	.	.	TGTGCCAGCCAAGGTAGCGGCACAGATACGCAGTATTTT	CASQGSGTDTQYF
TRBV27	TRBJ1-1	.	.	TGTGCCAGCAGTTTATGGGAGAGCACTGAAGCTTTCTTT	CASSLWESTEAFF
TRBV15	TRBJ2-7	.	.	TGTGCCACCAGAATAGTCGGGGGGCCATTCTCCTACGAGCAGTACTTC	CATRIVGGPFSYEQYF
TRBV18	TRBJ1-4	TRBD1	once	TGTGCCAGCTCAAGACAGGGGCGAGGCGGAGGAGAAAAACTGTTTTTT	CASSRQGRGGGEKLFF
TRBV30	TRBJ1-5	.	.	TGTGCCTGGAGTGGCTCCTCTTGGGGAGATCAGCCCCAGCATTTT	CAWSGSSWGDQPQHF
TRBV5-6	TRBJ2-3	TRBD2	once	TGTGCCAGCAGCTTGGGACTAGCGGGAGTTGATACGCAGTATTTT	CASSLGLAGVDTQYF
TRBV5-1	TRBJ2-3	.	.	TGCGCCAGCAGCATCGGGACTCACGGAACAGATACGCAGTATTTT	CASSIGTHGTDTQYF
TRBV4-2	TRBJ2-1	TRBD2	.	TGTGCCAGCAGCCCCGCGGGGGATGAGCAGTTCTTC	CASSPAGDEQFF
TRBV5-1	TRBJ2-1	TRBD1	.	TGCGCCAGCAGCTTAGGGACAGCCTACAATGAGCAGTTCTTC	CASSLGTAYNEQFF
TRBV7-9	TRBJ1-2	.	.	TGTGCCAGCAGCTCCGAGATCTATGGCTACACCTTC	CASSSEIYGYTF
TRBV7-2	TRBJ1-1	.	.	TGTGCCAGCAGCTTACAGGGGCTTAACACTGAAGCTTTCTTT	CASSLQGLNTEAFF
TRBV9	TRBJ2-3	TRBD2	.	TGTGCCAGCAGCGTAGGGGCCAGCGGGGCTAGCACAGATACGCAGTATTTT	CASSVGASGASTDTQYF
TRBV19	TRBJ2-1	TRBD1	.	TGTGCCAGTAGCAGCCTACCCGGGACAGGGGGCACTTTCTCCTACAATGAGCAGTTCTTC	CASSSLPGTGGTFSYNEQFF
TRBV5-1	TRBJ2-7	.	once	TGCGCCAGCAGCGCCAGGGTGAGCTCCTACGAGCAGTACTTC	CASSARVSSYEQYF
TRBV6-5	TRBJ2-7	.	.	TGTGCCAGCAGTTACTCAAGGACATACGGTAGCGAGCAGTACTTC	CASSYSRTYGSEQYF
TRBV27	TRBJ1-1	TRBD1	.	TGTGCCAGCAGTCTAGGACAGGGCTACACTGAAGCTTTCTTT	CASSLGQGYTEAFF
TRBV25-1	TRBJ1-5	TRBD1	.	TGTGCCAGCGGCTCCGACAGGGATCAGCCCCAGCATTTT	CASGSDRDQPQHF
TRBV11-3	TRBJ2-5	TRBD1	.	TGTGCCAGCAGCCTCGGACAGGGACAAGAGACCCAGTACTTC	CASSLGQGQETQYF
TRBV7-9	TRBJ1-4	TRBD1	.	TGTGCCAGCAGCCTGGACAGGGGAAGGCAAGAAAAACTGTTTTTT	CASSLDRGRQEKLFF
TRBV15	TRBJ2-7	.	.	TGTGCCACCAGCCCTCGGGACTCTTCCTACGAGCAGTACTTC	CATSPRDSSYEQYF
TRBV3-1/TRBV3-2	TRBJ1-5	.	.	TGTGCCAGCAGCCAAGGGAGACAGCCCCAGCATTTT	CASSQGRQPQHF
TRBV27	TRBJ1-5	TRBD1	.	TGTGCCAGCAGTTTGGTAGGGGGCTTTCAGCCCCAGCATTTT	CASSLVGGFQPQHF